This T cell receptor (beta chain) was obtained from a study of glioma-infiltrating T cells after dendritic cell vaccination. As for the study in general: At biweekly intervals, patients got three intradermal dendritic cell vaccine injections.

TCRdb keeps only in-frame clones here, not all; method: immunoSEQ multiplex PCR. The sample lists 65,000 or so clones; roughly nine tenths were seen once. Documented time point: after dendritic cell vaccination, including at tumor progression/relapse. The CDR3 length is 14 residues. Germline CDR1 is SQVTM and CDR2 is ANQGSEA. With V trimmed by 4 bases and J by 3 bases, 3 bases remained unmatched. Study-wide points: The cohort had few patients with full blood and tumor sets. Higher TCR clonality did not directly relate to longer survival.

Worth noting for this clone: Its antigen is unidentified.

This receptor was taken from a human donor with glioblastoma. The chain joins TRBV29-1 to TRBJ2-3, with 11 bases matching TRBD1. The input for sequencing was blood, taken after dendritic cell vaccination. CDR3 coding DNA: TGCAGCGTTGCCGGGACAGGGGGAACAGATACGCAGTATTTT. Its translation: CSVAGTGGTDTQYF.